The clone carrying this TCR beta chain was seen more than once but under ten times. Germline CDR1 is SGHTA and CDR2 is FQGNSA. The CDR3 sequence is 18 residues long. The V end was cut by 5 bases, the J end by 3 bases, with 22 bases between. This specimen belongs to a study of Graves' ophthalmopathy and Graves' hyperthyroidism. TCR beta CDR3 regions were amplified from RNA transcripts. Investigators did first-round RT-PCR with HTBI primers, then second-round multiplex PCR. TCRdb recomputed calls from the multiplex PCR reads with MiXCR, one row per CDR3 protein. The sample has roughly 1.1 million distinct CDR3 sequences; less than 45% are singletons.

The TCR originated in an adult man with Graves' hyperthyroidism. This sequence joins TRBV7-2 and TRBJ2-2, with D uncertain. The sequenced sample consisted of peripheral blood or thyroid tissue (not recorded which). The CDR3 loop is CASSIERHCVPHTGELFF. The CDR3 nucleotides are TGTGCCAGCAGCATAGAACGACATTGTGTCCCTCACACCGGGGAGCTGTTTTTT. Combining the CDR3 with reference TRBV7-2 and TRBJ2-2 gives the whole variable domain GAGVSQSPSNKVTEKGKDVELRCDPISGHTALYWYRQSLGQGLEFLIYFQGNSAPDKSGLPSDRFSAERTGGSVSTLTIQRTQQEDSAVYLCASSIERHCVPHTGELFFGEGSRLTVL.